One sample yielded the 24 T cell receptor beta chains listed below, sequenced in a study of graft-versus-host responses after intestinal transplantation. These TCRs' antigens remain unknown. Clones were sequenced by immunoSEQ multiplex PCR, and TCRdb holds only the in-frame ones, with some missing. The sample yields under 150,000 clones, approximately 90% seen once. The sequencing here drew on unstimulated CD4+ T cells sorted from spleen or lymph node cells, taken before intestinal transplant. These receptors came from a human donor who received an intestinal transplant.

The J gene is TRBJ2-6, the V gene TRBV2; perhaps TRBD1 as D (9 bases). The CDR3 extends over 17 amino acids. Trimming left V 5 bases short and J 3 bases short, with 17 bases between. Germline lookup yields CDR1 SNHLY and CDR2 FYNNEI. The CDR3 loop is CASSTDRGLDGANVLTF. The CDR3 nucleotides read TGTGCCAGCAGTACGGACAGGGGACTAGATGGGGCCAACGTCCTGACTTTC.

CDR3 sequence (DNA): TGTGCCAGCAGTTTAAAAGGACAGTCCCACGAGCAGTACTTC. Translated, it gives CASSLKGQSHEQYF. The chain combines TRBV27 with TRBJ2-7; the D gene is possibly TRBD1 (6 bases). The V and J ends lost 2 bases and 5 bases respectively, with 13 bases between them. Germline loops: CDR1 MNHEY, CDR2 SMNVEV (reference sequence). This CDR3 has 14 residues.

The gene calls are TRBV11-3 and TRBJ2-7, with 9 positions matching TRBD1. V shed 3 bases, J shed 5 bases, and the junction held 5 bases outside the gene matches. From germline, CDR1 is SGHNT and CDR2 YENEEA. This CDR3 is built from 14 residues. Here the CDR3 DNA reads TGTGCCAGCAGCTTGGGACAGGGCGGGCACGAGCAGTACTTC. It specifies CASSLGQGGHEQYF.

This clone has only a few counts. The CDR3 spells CASSLDRRSYSGANVLTF. As DNA, the CDR3 is TGTGCCAGCAGCTTAGATCGGCGGAGCTACTCTGGGGCCAACGTCCTGACTTTC. The chain carries TRBV11-2 and TRBJ2-6; D gene ambiguous. V was cut by 0 bases and J by 0 bases, with 12 bases left in between. The CDR3 contains 18 residues. Germline-derived CDR1 and CDR2 are SGHAT and FQNNGV.

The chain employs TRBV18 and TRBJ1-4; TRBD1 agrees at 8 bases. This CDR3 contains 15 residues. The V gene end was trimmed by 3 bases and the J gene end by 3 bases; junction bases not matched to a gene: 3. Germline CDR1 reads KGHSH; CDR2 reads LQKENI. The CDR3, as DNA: TGTGCCAGCTCACCCGCGACAGGGGCTAATGAAAAACTGTTTTTT. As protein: CASSPATGANEKLFF.

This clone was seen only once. The CDR3 DNA follows: TGTGCCAGCAGCCCAAACACCGGGACAGACTCCTACGAGCAGTACTTC. Translating gives CASSPNTGTDSYEQYF. The chain uses TRBV7-7 and TRBJ2-7, with TRBD1 identical over 7 bases. Germline V CDR1 and CDR2: SSHAT, FNYEAQ (reference sequence). The CDR3 is made up of 16 amino acids. The V and J ends lost 5 bases and 0 bases, in that order; junction bases with no gene match: 10.

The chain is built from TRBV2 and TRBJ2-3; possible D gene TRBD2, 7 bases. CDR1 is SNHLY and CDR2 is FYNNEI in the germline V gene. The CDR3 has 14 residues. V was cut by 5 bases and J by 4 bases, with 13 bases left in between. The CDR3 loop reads CASSRGGGADTQYF. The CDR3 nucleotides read TGTGCCAGCAGTAGAGGAGGGGGGGCAGATACGCAGTATTTT.

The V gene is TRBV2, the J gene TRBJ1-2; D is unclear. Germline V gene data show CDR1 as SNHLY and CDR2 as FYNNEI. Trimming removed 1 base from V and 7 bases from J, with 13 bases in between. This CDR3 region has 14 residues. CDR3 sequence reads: CASSEGLRPGGYTF. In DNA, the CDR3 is TGTGCCAGCAGTGAAGGTTTGCGGCCCGGTGGCTACACCTTC.

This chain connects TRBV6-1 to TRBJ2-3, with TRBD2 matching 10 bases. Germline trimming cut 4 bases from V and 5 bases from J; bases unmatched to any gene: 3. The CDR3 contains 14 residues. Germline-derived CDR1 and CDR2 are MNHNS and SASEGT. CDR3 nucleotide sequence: TGTGCCAGCAGTGGGACTAGCGGCAGAGATACGCAGTATTTT. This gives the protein CASSGTSGRDTQYF.

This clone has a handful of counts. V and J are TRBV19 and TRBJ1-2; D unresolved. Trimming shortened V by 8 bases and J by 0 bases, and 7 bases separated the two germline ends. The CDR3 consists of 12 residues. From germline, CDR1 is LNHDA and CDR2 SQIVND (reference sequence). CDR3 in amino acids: CASLQANYGYTF. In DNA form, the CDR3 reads TGTGCCAGTCTTCAGGCTAACTATGGCTACACCTTC.

The CDR3 spells CASSPGTGSIVETQYF. CDR3 bases: TGTGCCAGCAGCCCCGGGACAGGGAGTATAGTGGAGACCCAGTACTTC. This chain links TRBV7-6 with TRBJ2-5, with 9 bases matching TRBD1. The CDR3 is 16 amino acids. Trimming at V came to 5 bases and at J to 5 bases, leaving 12 bases not matched to a gene. Per the germline V gene, CDR1 is SGHVS and CDR2 is FNYEAQ. Filled out from reference TRBV7-6 and TRBJ2-5, the complete variable domain reads GAGVSQSPRYKVTKRGQDVALRCDPISGHVSLYWYRQALGQGPEFLTYFNYEAQQDKSGLPNDRFSAERPEGSISTLTIQRTEQRDSAMYRCASSPGTGSIVETQYFGPGTRLLVL.

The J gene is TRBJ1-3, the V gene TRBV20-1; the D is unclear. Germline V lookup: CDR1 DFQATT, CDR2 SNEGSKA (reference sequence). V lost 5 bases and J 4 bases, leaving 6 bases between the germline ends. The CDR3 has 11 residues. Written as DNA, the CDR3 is TGCAGTGCTCCGGCGGGAAACACCATATATTTT. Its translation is CSAPAGNTIYF.

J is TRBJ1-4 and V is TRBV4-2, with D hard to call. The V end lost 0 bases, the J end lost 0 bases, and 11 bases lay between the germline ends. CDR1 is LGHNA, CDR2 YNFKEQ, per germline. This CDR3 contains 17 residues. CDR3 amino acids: CASSQDDLEATNEKLFF. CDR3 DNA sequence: TGTGCCAGCAGCCAAGACGATTTGGAGGCAACTAATGAAAAACTGTTTTTT.

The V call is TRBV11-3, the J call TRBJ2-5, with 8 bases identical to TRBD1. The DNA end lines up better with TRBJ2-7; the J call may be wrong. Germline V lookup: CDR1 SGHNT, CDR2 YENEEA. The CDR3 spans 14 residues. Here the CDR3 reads CASSLVGQGDEQYF. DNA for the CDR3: TGTGCCAGCAGCTTAGTTGGACAGGGAGACGAGCAGTACTTC.

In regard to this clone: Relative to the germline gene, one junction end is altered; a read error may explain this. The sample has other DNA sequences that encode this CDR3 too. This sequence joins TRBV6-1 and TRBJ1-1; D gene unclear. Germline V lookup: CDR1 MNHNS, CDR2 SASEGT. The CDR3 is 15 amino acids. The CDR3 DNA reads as TGTGCCAGCAGCGAAATAGGGAGGGTGAACACCGAAGCTTTCTTT. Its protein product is CASSEIGRVNTEAFF.

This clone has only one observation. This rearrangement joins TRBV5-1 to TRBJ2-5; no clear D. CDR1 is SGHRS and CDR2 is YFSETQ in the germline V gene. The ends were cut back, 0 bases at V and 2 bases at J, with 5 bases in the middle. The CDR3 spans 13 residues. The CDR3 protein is CASSLVAQETQYF. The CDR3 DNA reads TGCGCCAGCAGCTTGGTGGCACAAGAGACCCAGTACTTC. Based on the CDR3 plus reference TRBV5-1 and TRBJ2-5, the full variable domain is KAGVTQTPRYLIKTRGQQVTLSCSPISGHRSVSWYQQTPGQGLQFLFEYFSETQRNKGNFPGRFSGRQFSNSRSEMNVSTLELGDSALYLCASSLVAQETQYFGPGTRLLVL.

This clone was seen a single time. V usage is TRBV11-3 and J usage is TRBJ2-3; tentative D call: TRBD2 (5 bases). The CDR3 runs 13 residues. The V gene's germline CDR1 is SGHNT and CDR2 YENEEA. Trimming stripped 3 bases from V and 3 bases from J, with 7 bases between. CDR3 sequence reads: CASSFRGTDTQYF. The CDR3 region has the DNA TGTGCCAGCAGCTTCAGAGGGACAGATACGCAGTATTTT.

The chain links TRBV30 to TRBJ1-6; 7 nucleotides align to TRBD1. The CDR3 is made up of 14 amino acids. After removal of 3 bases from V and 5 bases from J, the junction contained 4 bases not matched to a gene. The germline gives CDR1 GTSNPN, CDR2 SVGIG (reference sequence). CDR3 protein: CAWRMGQHNSPLHF. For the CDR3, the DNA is TGTGCCTGGAGAATGGGACAGCATAATTCACCCCTCCACTTT. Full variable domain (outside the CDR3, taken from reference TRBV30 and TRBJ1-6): SQTIHQWPATLVQPVGSPLSLECTVEGTSNPNLYWYRQAAGRGLQLLFYSVGIGQISSEVPQNLSASRPQDRQFILSSKKLLLSDSGFYLCAWRMGQHNSPLHFGNGTRLTVT.

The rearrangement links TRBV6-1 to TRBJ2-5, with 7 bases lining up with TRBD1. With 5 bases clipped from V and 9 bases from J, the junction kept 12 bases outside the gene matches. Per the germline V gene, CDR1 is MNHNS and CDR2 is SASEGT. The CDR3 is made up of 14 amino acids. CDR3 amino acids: CASSPGQARWAQYF. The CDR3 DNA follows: TGTGCCAGCAGTCCTGGACAGGCGAGATGGGCCCAGTACTTC.

CDR3 DNA: TGCGCCAGCAGCCCCCGGGGAGGGGAGGTCTATGGCTACACCTTC. It specifies CASSPRGGEVYGYTF. The genes are TRBV5-1 and TRBJ1-2; D possibly corresponds to TRBD1 (5 bases). The CDR3 contains 15 residues. Germline CDR1 SGHRS, CDR2 YFSETQ. The V end lost 4 bases, the J end lost 4 bases, and 17 bases lay between the germline ends.

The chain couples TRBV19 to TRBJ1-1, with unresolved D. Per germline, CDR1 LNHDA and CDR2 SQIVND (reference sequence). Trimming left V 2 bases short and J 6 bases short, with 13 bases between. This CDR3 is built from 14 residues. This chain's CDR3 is CASSINRRGSEAFF. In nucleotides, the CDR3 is TGTGCCAGTAGTATAAACCGCCGTGGGTCTGAAGCTTTCTTT.

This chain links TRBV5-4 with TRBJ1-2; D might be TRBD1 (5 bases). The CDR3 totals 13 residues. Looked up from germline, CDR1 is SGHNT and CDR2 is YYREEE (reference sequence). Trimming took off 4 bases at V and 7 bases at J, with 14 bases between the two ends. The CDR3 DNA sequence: TGTGCCAGCAGCCAGGGCACAGTCCTTGGCTACACCTTC. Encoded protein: CASSQGTVLGYTF.

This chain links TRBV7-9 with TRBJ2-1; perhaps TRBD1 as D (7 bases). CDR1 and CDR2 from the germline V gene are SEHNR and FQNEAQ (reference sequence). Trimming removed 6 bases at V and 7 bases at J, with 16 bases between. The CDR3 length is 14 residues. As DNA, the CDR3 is TGTGCCAGCAGACCCCCAGGGGGGACGAATGAGCAGTTCTTC. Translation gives CASRPPGGTNEQFF.

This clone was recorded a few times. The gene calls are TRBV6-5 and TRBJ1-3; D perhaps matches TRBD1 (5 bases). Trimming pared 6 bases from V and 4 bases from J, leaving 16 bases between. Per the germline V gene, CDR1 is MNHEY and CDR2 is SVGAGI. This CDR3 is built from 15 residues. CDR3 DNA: TGTGCCAGCAGACGACAAGGGACGGGCGGAAACACCATATATTTT. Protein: CASRRQGTGGNTIYF.